The 14 T cell receptor beta chains below all came from one sample that was sequenced in a study of T cells in Graves' hyperthyroidism and ophthalmopathy. Authors of the study amplified TCR beta CDR3 regions from RNA transcripts. The TCR CDR3 first-round RT-PCR relied on the HTBI primer set. A single record per CDR3 protein comes from TCRdb applying MiXCR to the multiplex PCR reads. The sample consists of about 760,000 distinct CDR3 sequences, roughly a third of them appearing once. Input material: blood. Every receptor here comes from a woman between 40 and 50 years old with Graves' hyperthyroidism.

The chain employs TRBV20-1 and TRBJ2-6; 8 nucleotides match TRBD1. V shed 4 bases and J 3 bases; nucleotides not matched to a gene: 2. Germline V gives CDR1 DFQATT, CDR2 SNEGSKA (reference sequence). The CDR3 consists of 14 residues. This CDR3 reads CSATGTGGANVLTF. In DNA, the CDR3 is TGCAGTGCTACCGGGACAGGTGGGGCCAACGTCCTGACTTTC.

Worth noting for this clonotype: Possible read error: a much larger clone is one base away. This chain links TRBV7-9 with TRBJ1-1, with 8 bases identical to TRBD1. CDR3 length equals 13 residues. The trim removed 5 bases at V and 4 bases at J, leaving 3 bases unmatched. The germline V gene has CDR1 SEHNR and CDR2 FQNEAQ (reference sequence). In nucleotides, the CDR3 is TGTGCCAGCAGCGACAGGGGATTCACTGAAGCTTTCTTT. Translated: CASSDRGFTEAFF.

The table lists this clonotype with many counts. The chain uses TRBV20-1 and TRBJ1-1, with 9 bases identical to TRBD1. The V gene end was trimmed by 5 bases and the J gene end by 1 base; junction bases not matched to a gene: 14. The CDR3 extends over 17 amino acids. Germline assignment: CDR1 DFQATT and CDR2 SNEGSKA (reference sequence). The CDR3 region has the DNA TGCAGTGCTTATTCGCACCCCATGACAGGGGGGAACACTGAAGCTTTCTTT. This codes for CSAYSHPMTGGNTEAFF.

The chain is built from TRBV9 and TRBJ1-1, with 7 bases fitting TRBD1. The CDR3 loop spans 16 amino acids. Germline V lookup: CDR1 SGDLS, CDR2 YYNGEE. The V and J ends lost 0 bases and 7 bases, in that order; junction bases with no gene match: 12. CDR3 amino acids: CASSVDFGTVPDEAFF. The CDR3 nucleotides read TGTGCCAGCAGCGTAGATTTTGGGACAGTCCCAGATGAAGCTTTCTTT.

V usage is TRBV10-3 and J usage is TRBJ2-6, with D perhaps matching TRBD1 (6 bases). Trimming pared 6 bases from V and 4 bases from J, leaving 10 bases between. The germline V gene encodes CDR1 ENHRY and CDR2 SYGVKD. The CDR3 contains 14 residues. The CDR3 DNA is TGTGCCATCAGCTCCGGGACAGGGGCCAACGTCCTGACTTTC. Residues: CAISSGTGANVLTF.

In the case of this clonotype: A much larger clone lies one base from this, so it may be a read error. The rearrangement joins TRBV7-9 to TRBJ1-5, with D perhaps matching TRBD1 (6 bases). Between the trimmed V and J ends, which lost 4 bases and 9 bases, there was a span of 13 bases. CDR1 and CDR2 from the germline V gene are SEHNR and FQNEAQ (reference sequence). The CDR3 runs 13 residues. CDR3 nucleotide sequence: TGTGCCAGCAGCTCGGACAGTGTACGGCCCCAGCATTTT. Amino acids: CASSSDSVRPQHF.

The genes are TRBV6-1 and TRBJ1-6; D uncertain. V dropped 7 bases and J dropped 9 bases, with 13 bases sitting between them. This CDR3 has 13 residues. The germline gives CDR1 MNHNS, CDR2 SASEGT. CDR3 in DNA: TGTGCCAGCAAACGGGAAGTACTTTCACCCCTCCACTTT. This codes for CASKREVLSPLHF.

The chain links TRBV10-3 to TRBJ1-2; D gene unclear. The germline V gene has CDR1 ENHRY and CDR2 SYGVKD. The CDR3 spans 15 residues. V lost 10 bases and J 8 bases, leaving 26 bases between the germline ends. The CDR3: CASRSPGTQLAGYTF. In DNA form, the CDR3 reads TGTGCCAGCAGATCTCCGGGAACACAATTGGCAGGCTACACCTTC.

The chain combines TRBV5-6 with TRBJ2-3; TRBD2 agrees at 10 bases. CDR1 is SGHDT, CDR2 YYEEEE, per germline. J was trimmed by 2 bases and V by 0 bases; bases with no gene match: 3. This CDR3 is 16 amino acids long. The CDR3 spells CASSLGTSGNTDTQYF. The CDR3 coding sequence is TGTGCCAGCAGCTTGGGGACTAGCGGTAACACAGATACGCAGTATTTT.

The genes are TRBV6-2 or TRBV6-3 and TRBJ2-7; D perhaps matches TRBD2 (5 bases). Looked up from germline, CDR1 is MNHEY and CDR2 is SVGEGT. This CDR3 region has 12 residues. The V end lost 7 bases, the J end lost 2 bases, and 9 bases lay between the germline ends. The CDR3 protein is CASTEDPYEQYF. CDR3 in DNA: TGTGCCAGCACGGAGGATCCCTACGAGCAGTACTTC.

Many counts were recorded for this clonotype. The J gene is TRBJ2-7, the V gene TRBV7-9; D remains unclear. This CDR3 comprises 11 residues. Trimming took 1 base from V and 8 from J, leaving 6 bases between them. Germline assignment: CDR1 SEHNR and CDR2 FQNEAQ (reference sequence). CDR3 nucleotides: TGTGCCAGCAGCTTAGGTTGGCAGCAGTACTTC. Residues: CASSLGWQQYF. Using reference TRBV7-9 and TRBJ2-7 for the parts outside the CDR3, the full variable domain is DTGVSQNPRHKITKRGQNVTFRCDPISEHNRLYWYRQTLGQGPEFLTYFQNEAQLEKSRLLSDRFSAERPKGSFSTLEIQRTEQGDSAMYLCASSLGWQQYFGPGTRLTVT.

Note on this clonotype: Since a much larger clone is just one base distant, this may be a read error. V gene TRBV20-1 combines with J gene TRBJ2-7; 8 bases are shared with TRBD1. The CDR3 sequence is 11 residues long. Germline V gene lookup returns CDR1 DFQATT and CDR2 SNEGSKA (reference sequence). CDR3 amino acids: CGASWQGAQYF. CDR3 DNA: TGCGGTGCTAGTTGGCAGGGGGCCCAGTACTTC.

The count of this clonotype is one. A junction boundary mismatches the germline segment, possibly from a read error. The CDR3, as DNA: TGTGCCAGCAGTTTTGGGGGGGCTGGTGCTGAAGCTTTCTTT. This gives the protein CASSFGGAGAEAFF. This sequence joins TRBV24-1 and TRBJ1-1, with D perhaps TRBD1 (6 bases). CDR1 is KGHDR and CDR2 is SFDVKD in the germline V gene. This CDR3 is 14 amino acids long.

The chain couples TRBV19 to TRBJ2-2; D may be TRBD2 (6 bases). The germline gives CDR1 LNHDA, CDR2 SQIVND (reference sequence). Trimming stripped 4 bases from V and 5 bases from J, with 11 bases between. The CDR3 totals 14 residues. The CDR3 DNA follows: TGTGCCAGTAGTACACTAGGAGGGACCGGGGAGCTGTTTTTT. It yields the protein CASSTLGGTGELFF.